This TCR beta chain originates from a study of T cell responses to AZD1222 COVID-19 vaccine. The CDR3 sequence is 16 residues long. Germline CDR1 LNHDA, CDR2 SQIVND (reference sequence). After removal of 5 bases from V and 3 bases from J, the junction contained 7 bases not matched to a gene. General study results and limits: Repertoires were obtained only post-peak T cell response. Donors were chiefly white British, with a greater number of females, and clonal diversity was perhaps underestimated.

This clone has a handful of counts. Its target is not known. Only in-frame clones appear in the TCRdb table, and some are missing; sequencing was by immunoSEQ multiplex PCR. The table has around 120,000 clones, around 85% seen once. The sequences come from peripheral blood, collected on day 0 of AZD1222 vaccination. The chain employs TRBV19 and TRBJ2-6; 7 nucleotides match TRBD1. This clonotype was obtained from an adult in good health. The CDR3 here is CASSRDSFYGANVLTF. CDR3 in DNA: TGTGCCAGTAGTCGGGACAGTTTCTATGGGGCCAACGTCCTGACTTTC.